Listed below are T cell receptor beta chains from one sample, sequenced in a study of CD8 T cells in Susac syndrome. Each CDR3 protein is one row after TCRdb ran MiXCR on the immunoSEQ multiplex PCR reads. The sample contains some 77,000 distinct CDR3 sequences, about 93% of which appear only once. The sample was CD4+ T cells from PBMCs. The origin of the receptors is a human donor with Susac syndrome. Both conserved end residues are part of each CDR3. D genes are given only for firm matches. Size tells how often a clone was seen (once, few, many) or the class of an expanded clone, and some rows leave it out.

>TRBV12-3/TRBV12-4|TRBJ1-2|NA|TRBD1
TGTGCCAGCGGCCGAACAGGACAGGATCGAAATGGCTACACCTTC
CASGRTGQDRNGYTF
>TRBV6-6|TRBJ1-6|NA|NA
TGTGCCAGCAGTACAAACCGGGACTATAATTCACCCCTCCACTTT
CASSTNRDYNSPLHF
>TRBV2|TRBJ2-5|NA|TRBD2
TGTGCCGGCCGAGCGGGAGGAGAGACCCAGTACTTC
CAGRAGGETQYF
>TRBV12-3/TRBV12-4|TRBJ1-5|once|NA
TGTGCCAGCAGTTTTGTAGGACCCTCTCAGCCCCAGCATTTT
CASSFVGPSQPQHF
>TRBV7-8|TRBJ1-5|NA|TRBD1
TGTGCCAGCAGCACGAGACAGGGGAGCAATCAGCCCCAGCATTTT
CASSTRQGSNQPQHF
>TRBV20-1|TRBJ2-5|NA|NA
TGCAGTGGGGCCCCGGGCCTCGATGGGGCAGAGACCCAGTACTTC
CSGAPGLDGAETQYF
>TRBV7-8|TRBJ1-5|NA|NA
TGTGCCAGCGGCACCGACCGAAGGGGAGTCAATCAGCCCCAGCATTTT
CASGTDRRGVNQPQHF
>TRBV7-3|TRBJ2-5|NA|NA
TGTGCCAGCAGCTTAGCGCAGGGGCGCCAAGAGACCCAGTACTTC
CASSLAQGRQETQYF
>TRBV7-2|TRBJ2-7|NA|NA
TGTGCCAGCAGCCGTGGAGGGGATATCTCCTACGAGCAGTACTTC
CASSRGGDISYEQYF
>TRBV7-2|TRBJ1-1|once|NA
TGTGCCAGCAGCTTACCCCCGTCTGTGAACACTGAAGCTTTCTTT
CASSLPPSVNTEAFF
>TRBV7-2|TRBJ1-1|NA|NA
TGTGCCAGCAGCTTAACATCCCTGAGGGACACTGAAGCTTTCTTT
CASSLTSLRDTEAFF
>TRBV7-2|TRBJ2-1|NA|TRBD2
TGTGCCAGCAGCGTGAGACTAGCGGGATCCCATGAGCAGTTCTTC
CASSVRLAGSHEQFF
>TRBV19|TRBJ1-1|NA|NA
TGTGCCAGTAGTCCCGAACAGGGTCCATGGACTGAAGTTTTCTTT
CASSPEQGPWTEVFF
>TRBV5-1|TRBJ1-3|NA|NA
TGCGCCAGCAGCTTGGCGGCGGCTGGAAACACCATATATTTT
CASSLAAAGNTIYF
>TRBV23-1|TRBJ2-7|NA|TRBD1
TGCGCCAGCAGTCAATCGGTGACAGGGGACTACGAGCAGTACTTC
CASSQSVTGDYEQYF
>TRBV5-1|TRBJ1-1|NA|NA
TGCGCCAGCAGCTTGGATGGCACTTTGAACACTGAAGCTTTCTTT
CASSLDGTLNTEAFF